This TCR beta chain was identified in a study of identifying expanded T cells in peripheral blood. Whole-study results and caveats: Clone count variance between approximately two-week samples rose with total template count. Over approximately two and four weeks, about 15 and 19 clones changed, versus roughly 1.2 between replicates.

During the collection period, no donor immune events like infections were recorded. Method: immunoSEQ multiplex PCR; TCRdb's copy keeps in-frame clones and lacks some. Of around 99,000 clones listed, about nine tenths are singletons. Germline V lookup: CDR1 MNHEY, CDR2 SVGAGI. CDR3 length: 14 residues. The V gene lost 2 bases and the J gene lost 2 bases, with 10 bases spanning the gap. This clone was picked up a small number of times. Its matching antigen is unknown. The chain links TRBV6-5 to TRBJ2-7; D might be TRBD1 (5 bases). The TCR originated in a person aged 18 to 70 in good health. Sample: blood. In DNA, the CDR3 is TGTGCCAGCAGTTACACGACAGTAGCCTACGAGCAGTACTTC. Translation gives CASSYTTVAYEQYF.